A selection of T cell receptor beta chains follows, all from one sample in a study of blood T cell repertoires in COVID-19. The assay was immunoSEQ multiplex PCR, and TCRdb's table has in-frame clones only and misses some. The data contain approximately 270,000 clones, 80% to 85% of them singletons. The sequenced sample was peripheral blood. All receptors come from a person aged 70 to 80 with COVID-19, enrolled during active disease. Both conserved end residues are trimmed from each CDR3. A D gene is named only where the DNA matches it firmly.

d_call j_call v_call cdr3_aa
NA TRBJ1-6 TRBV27 ASSLWVSGNSPLH
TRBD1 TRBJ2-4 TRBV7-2 ASSFSSGTGAKNIQY
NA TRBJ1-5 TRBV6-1 ASSEGGGLSNQPQH
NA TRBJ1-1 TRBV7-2 ASSATRNTEAF
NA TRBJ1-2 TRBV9 ASSVSSGVYGYT
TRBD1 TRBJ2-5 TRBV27 ASRAGTGGFQETQY
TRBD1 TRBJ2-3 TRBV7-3 ASSAPGQGPDTQY
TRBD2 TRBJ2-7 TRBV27 ASSLTGTNPYEQY
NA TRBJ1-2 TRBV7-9 ASSDTGLVYGYT
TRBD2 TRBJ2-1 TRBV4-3 ASSQEPPSGVGYNEQF
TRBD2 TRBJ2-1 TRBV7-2 ASSLARSGWGSYNEQF
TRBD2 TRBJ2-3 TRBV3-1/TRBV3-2 ASSQGVWGGSSTDTQY
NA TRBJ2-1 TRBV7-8 ASSFRPTQGEQF
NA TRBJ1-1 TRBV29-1 SVKQGGTEAF
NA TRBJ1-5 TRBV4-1 ASSQRQDSNQPQH
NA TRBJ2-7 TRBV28 ASSLATSEQY
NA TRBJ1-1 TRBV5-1 ASSLARGSTEAF
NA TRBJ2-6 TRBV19 ASSISGSGANVLT
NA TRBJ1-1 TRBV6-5 ASHHGPGVDTEAF
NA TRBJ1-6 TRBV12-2 ASRFPAGRTYNSPLH
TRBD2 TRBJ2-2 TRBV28 ASERAGGEAGELF
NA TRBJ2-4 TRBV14 ASSQGRYQY
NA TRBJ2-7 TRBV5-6 ASSLVGQLYEQY
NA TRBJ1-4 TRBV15 ATSSKPREKLF
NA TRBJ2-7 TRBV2 ASSETGVGGSMYEQY
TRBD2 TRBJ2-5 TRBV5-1 ASSGAGGPQETQY
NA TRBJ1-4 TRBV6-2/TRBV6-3 ASSPRTGNEKLF
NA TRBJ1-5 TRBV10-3 AISESSWGLQPQH
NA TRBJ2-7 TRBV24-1 ATSGTPGGEQY
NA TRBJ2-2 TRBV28 ASSLGMRDTGELF
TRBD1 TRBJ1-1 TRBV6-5 ASSTGTGSLTEAF
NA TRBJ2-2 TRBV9 ASSPQASRLTGELF
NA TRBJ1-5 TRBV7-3 ASSNRYRYSNQPQH
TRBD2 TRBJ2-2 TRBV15 ATSRGRESGELF
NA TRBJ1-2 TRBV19 ASSEAGDYGYT
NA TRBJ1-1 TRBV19 ASSIIYKNTEAF
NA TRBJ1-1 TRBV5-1 ASRPHRVDTEAF
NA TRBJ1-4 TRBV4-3 ASSQDFGLPGKVYEKLF
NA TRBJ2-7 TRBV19 ASSMQGRDNSYEQY
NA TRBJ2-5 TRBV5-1 ASSFGSTETQY
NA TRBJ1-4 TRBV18 ASSRATAANEKLF